This T cell receptor (beta chain) originates from a study of blood T cell repertoires in COVID-19. Study at large: Researchers got acute and convalescent COVID-19 samples from the United States, Italy and Spain. PBMCs, B-cell-depleted T cells, or T cells provided the cDNA or gDNA that made up the material.

As handled by the study authors: Amplification of reference gene primers was used by the study to estimate nucleated cell counts. TCRdb's copy holds only in-frame clones and misses some; the assay was immunoSEQ multiplex PCR. The DNA was the basis for D and trimming; V, J and clone size are from that table. The sample records 35,000 to 40,000 clones, more than 75% being singletons. The TCR was taken from a man between 65 and 85 years old with acute or convalescent COVID-19. Sequences were obtained from peripheral blood.

CDR3 in amino acids: CASSRGAGTKRDTIYF. The DNA for the CDR3 is TGTGCCAGCAGCCGGGGGGCAGGGACCAAGAGGGACACCATATATTTT. The chain combines TRBV7-2 with TRBJ1-3, with D maybe TRBD1 (6 bases). V lost 5 bases and J lost 8, with 22 bases in between. The germline CDR1 and CDR2 sequences are SGHTA and FQGNSA. The CDR3 contains 16 residues.